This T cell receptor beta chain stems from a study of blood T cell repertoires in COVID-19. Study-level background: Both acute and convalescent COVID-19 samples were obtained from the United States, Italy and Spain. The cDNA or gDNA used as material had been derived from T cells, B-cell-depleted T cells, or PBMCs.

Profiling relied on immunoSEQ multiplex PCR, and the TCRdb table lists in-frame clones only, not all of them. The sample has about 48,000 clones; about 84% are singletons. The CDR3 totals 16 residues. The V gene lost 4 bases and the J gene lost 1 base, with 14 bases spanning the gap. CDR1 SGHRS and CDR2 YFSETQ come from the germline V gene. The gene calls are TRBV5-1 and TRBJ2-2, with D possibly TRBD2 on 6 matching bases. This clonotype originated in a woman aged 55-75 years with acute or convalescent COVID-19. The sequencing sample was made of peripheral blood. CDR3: CASSVGGMGNTGELFF. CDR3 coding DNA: TGCGCCAGCAGCGTTGGAGGGATGGGGAACACCGGGGAGCTGTTTTTT.